This TCR beta chain was sequenced during a study of cytomegalovirus exposure and HLA in healthy donors. Findings of the study overall: Subsequent analysis found a tendency for first-cohort TCR clusters to co-occur within the 95 to 150 validation repertoires. The classifier reportedly diagnosed cytomegalovirus status with high specificity and sensitivity. Three CMV-associated chains proved CMV antigen-specific in vitro.

Details on this clone: No antigen is known for it.

Profiled with immunoSEQ multiplex PCR; TCRdb holds only in-frame clones, not every one. The table has hundreds of thousands of clones, 86% seen once. Deletions cut 2 bases from V and 8 bases from J, with 18 bases between. This CDR3 has 16 residues. Germline V lookup: CDR1 SGHVS, CDR2 FQNEAQ. The sequencing input was PBMCs. The sequence came from a woman aged 25 to 39 in good health and CMV-seropositive. The chain carries TRBV7-8 and TRBJ1-4, with D perhaps TRBD1 (5 bases). The CDR3 region is CASSLLDVGLKEKLFF. The CDR3 bases are TGTGCCAGCAGCTTACTCGATGTGGGGCTGAAGGAAAAACTGTTTTTT.